This T cell receptor beta chain is from a study of post-analysis software for immune sequencing data (dated by TCRdb to about 2015). Regarding the complete study: The recorded disease courses included relapsing-remitting, secondary progressive and progressive-relapsing multiple sclerosis, and some patients had no subtype annotation. The multiple sclerosis patient repertoires were compared with more than 9 previously published healthy control repertoires from donors aged roughly 6 to 25 years. A subset of samples was prepared in parallel using single-end sample barcoding, then pooled and co-amplified after Illumina adapter ligation.

To demonstrate the VDJtools post-analysis software, TCR beta repertoires were profiled from the peripheral blood of 13 young patients with multiple sclerosis. The multiple sclerosis patients were children and adolescents between roughly 6 and 15 years of age. As to this clonotype: Its binding antigen is unknown. No clone much larger than this one lies a single base away; base qualities are absent.

Broader findings and caveats from the paper: Significantly lower normalized Chao1 diversity was found in multiple sclerosis patients than in controls, suggesting substantial peripheral T-cell clonal expansion. Significantly higher frequencies in patients than in controls were found for about five TRBV segments, including TRBV5-6, TRBV5-1 and TRBV20-1. The control group was slightly older than the multiple sclerosis patient group. Direct clustering with F measure showed strong co-clustering of samples prepared in the same batch, prompting a batch-effect correction.

Libraries were built with PCR. Data came from an Illumina HiSeq 2500. To reduce PCR and sequencing biases, unique molecular identifiers were incorporated into the TCR beta cDNA libraries. Per 1 to 10 million input T cells, approximately 500,000 cDNA molecules were obtained, such that each molecule approximated one T cell. The same protocol used for the earlier healthy control dataset was applied to prepare and sequence the patient libraries. Samples belonging to the same batch were prepared together, multiplexed and sequenced on a shared HiSeq lane. In the authors' own workflow: MIGEC handled the raw barcoded reads, throwing out single-read molecular identifier groups before consensus assembly and CDR3 extraction. Clonotype tables were post-analysed with VDJtools, normalizing diversity by down-sampling all datasets to the smallest sample size. To correct batch-related cross-sample contamination, repertoire overlap clustering matched CDR3 amino acid sequences but not nucleotide sequences. The public reads were quality trimmed at Q25 with fastp and then assembled into clones with MiXCR by TCRdb, keeping productive beta chains. All rows with the same CDR3 protein become a single entry with the most common DNA and genes. In this record, the V and J calls reflect TCRdb's handling and not the investigators' own analysis. The sample table lists roughly 620,000 distinct CDR3 sequences, roughly two fifths of them with a count of one. Under 2% of the sample is taken by the ten largest.

For this chain, trimming is 0 bases at the V end and 10 bases at the J end, and the number of junction bases without a gene match is 9. CDR1 SQVTM and CDR2 ANQGSEA are derived from the germline V gene. There are 15 amino acids in the CDR3, from cysteine to phenylalanine inclusive. The DNA shown is the 45-base CDR3, in frame from base 1. The sequence is built from TRBV29-1 and TRBJ2-1, with 10 bases in between that match TRBD1. Sequenced material: blood. The sequence derives from a girl aged 5-17 years with multiple sclerosis. The base sequence is TGCAGCGTTGAAGATTGGGACAGGGGACTTCTCGAGCAGTTCTTC. The resulting protein is CSVEDWDRGLLEQFF.